A single sample is the source of the 7 T cell receptor beta chains below, sequenced in a study of blood T cell repertoires in COVID-19. Sequencing used immunoSEQ multiplex PCR; TCRdb keeps in-frame clones, though not all of them. This table has approximately 74,000 clones, around 77% appearing once. Sequenced input: peripheral blood. The receptors shown here come from a man aged 60 to 69 with acute or convalescent COVID-19.

This chain uses TRBV27 with TRBJ2-7; D ambiguous. In germline, CDR1 is MNHEY, CDR2 SMNVEV (reference sequence). The CDR3 has 12 amino acids. The V and J ends lost 6 bases and 4 bases respectively, with 10 bases between them. In DNA form, the CDR3 reads TGTGCCAGCAGGTCGCTCACTTACGAGCAGTACTTC. This sequence encodes CASRSLTYEQYF.

The chain recombines TRBV10-3 with TRBJ1-6; the D gene is possibly TRBD1 (6 bases). CDR1 is ENHRY and CDR2 is SYGVKD in the germline V gene. V was clipped by 7 bases and J by 7 bases, with 11 bases between them. The CDR3 length is 13 residues. DNA of the CDR3: TGTGCCATCAATCAGGGACAAAATTCACCCCTCCACTTT. It yields the protein CAINQGQNSPLHF.

This clone was observed a handful of times. The chain uses TRBV30 and TRBJ2-7; D perhaps matches TRBD1 (6 bases). Germline V gene lookup returns CDR1 GTSNPN and CDR2 SVGIG (reference sequence). V shed 5 bases and J shed 7 bases, with 15 bases lying between them. The CDR3 loop spans 12 amino acids. This CDR3 reads CAWGRQDLEQYF. The CDR3 nucleotides read TGTGCCTGGGGAAGACAGGACCTGGAGCAGTACTTC. The full variable domain, rest sourced from reference TRBV30 and TRBJ2-7, is SQTIHQWPATLVQPVGSPLSLECTVEGTSNPNLYWYRQAAGRGLQLLFYSVGIGQISSEVPQNLSASRPQDRQFILSSKKLLLSDSGFYLCAWGRQDLEQYFGPGTRLTVT.

This chain links TRBV6-4 with TRBJ2-1; TRBD1 matches at 11 bases. The CDR3 has 13 residues. V gave up 8 bases and J gave up 8 bases; unmatched junction bases: 5. Germline CDR1 MRHNA, CDR2 SNTAGT. The CDR3 loop reads CASGTGGRDEQFF. DNA of the CDR3: TGTGCCAGCGGGACAGGGGGTAGAGATGAGCAGTTCTTC.

The genes are TRBV9 and TRBJ2-2; 12 bases fit TRBD1. Germline CDR1 and CDR2: SGDLS and YYNGEE. The CDR3 has 17 amino acids. With 0 bases clipped from V and 5 bases from J, the junction kept 5 bases outside the gene matches. The CDR3 bases are TGTGCCAGCAGCGTAGGAGGGACAGGGGGCCAGACCGGGGAGCTGTTTTTT. Translating gives CASSVGGTGGQTGELFF. The full variable domain, with the rest looked up from reference TRBV9 and TRBJ2-2, is DSGVTQTPKHLITATGQRVTLRCSPRSGDLSVYWYQQSLDQGLQFLIQYYNGEERAKGNILERFSAQQFPDLHSELNLSSLELGDSALYFCASSVGGTGGQTGELFFGEGSRLTVL.

The gene calls are TRBV6-2 or TRBV6-3 and TRBJ2-1, with TRBD2 matching over 14 bases. J was trimmed by 3 bases and V by 2 bases; bases with no gene match: 9. Per germline, CDR1 MNHEY and CDR2 SVGEGT. The CDR3 contains 19 residues. The CDR3: CASSYGGLAGEKVYNEQFF. The CDR3 DNA follows: TGTGCCAGCAGTTACGGGGGACTAGCGGGGGAGAAGGTCTACAATGAGCAGTTCTTC.

The rearrangement joins TRBV5-6 to TRBJ1-3; TRBD1 agrees at 9 bases. The CDR3 is 18 amino acids. Germline loops: CDR1 SGHDT, CDR2 YYEEEE. V lost 0 bases to trimming and J lost 5 bases; unmatched junction nucleotides: 12. The CDR3 spells CASSLAGRGQGRRNTIYF. The DNA for the CDR3 is TGTGCCAGCAGCTTGGCGGGAAGAGGACAGGGGAGGAGAAACACCATATATTTT.